A selection of T cell receptor beta chains follows, all from one sample in a study of T cells in Graves' hyperthyroidism and ophthalmopathy. TCRdb recomputed calls from the multiplex PCR reads with MiXCR, one row per CDR3 protein. This sample has about 380,000 distinct CDR3 sequences, with approximately 15% found just once. Specimen: blood. The source of these receptors is a young man with Graves' hyperthyroidism that later progressed to Graves' ophthalmopathy. The CDR3 runs from the conserved cysteine through the conserved F or W. D genes are given only for firm matches. The size of a clone is reported for some rows only, either as once, few or many, or as a class for expanded clones.

v_call: TRBV2
d_call: NA
clone_size: many
j_call: TRBJ2-3
cdr3_aa: CASSLLQVGGDTQYF

v_call: TRBV28
d_call: NA
clone_size: many
j_call: TRBJ1-5
cdr3_aa: CASLRFGNQPQHF

v_call: TRBV12-3/TRBV12-4
d_call: NA
clone_size: many
j_call: TRBJ1-2
cdr3_aa: CASSPGYGYTF

v_call: TRBV24-1
d_call: NA
clone_size: NA
j_call: TRBJ1-5
cdr3_aa: CATSDSVRQICNQPQHF

v_call: TRBV10-3
d_call: TRBD1
clone_size: many
j_call: TRBJ2-2
cdr3_aa: CANQGVNTGELFF

v_call: TRBV5-1
d_call: NA
clone_size: many
j_call: TRBJ1-1
cdr3_aa: CASSYLQGGGNTEAFF

v_call: TRBV7-9
d_call: TRBD2
clone_size: NA
j_call: TRBJ2-3
cdr3_aa: CASSVTPSGEWSTDTRYF

v_call: TRBV12-3/TRBV12-4
d_call: NA
clone_size: NA
j_call: TRBJ2-2
cdr3_aa: CASSFRQITGELFF

v_call: TRBV2
d_call: TRBD1
clone_size: many
j_call: TRBJ2-4
cdr3_aa: CASSPDREGKNIQYF

v_call: TRBV28
d_call: NA
clone_size: few
j_call: TRBJ2-2
cdr3_aa: CASSLGRGLTWEKKLFF

v_call: TRBV19
d_call: NA
clone_size: NA
j_call: TRBJ2-7
cdr3_aa: CASSQRAGEQYF

v_call: TRBV7-8
d_call: NA
clone_size: many
j_call: TRBJ2-1
cdr3_aa: CASLLGGTYNEQFF

v_call: TRBV7-8
d_call: TRBD1
clone_size: many
j_call: TRBJ2-3
cdr3_aa: CASSLDRGGDTQYF

v_call: TRBV28
d_call: NA
clone_size: many
j_call: TRBJ1-3
cdr3_aa: CASSFGDLGNTIYF

v_call: TRBV11-2
d_call: TRBD1
clone_size: many
j_call: TRBJ1-2
cdr3_aa: CASSMGQGGGYTF

v_call: TRBV4-1
d_call: TRBD1
clone_size: few
j_call: TRBJ2-3
cdr3_aa: CASSQIPGQGTDTQYF

v_call: TRBV28
d_call: TRBD2
clone_size: many
j_call: TRBJ2-5
cdr3_aa: CASSPPLAGPGETQYF

v_call: TRBV20-1
d_call: TRBD1
clone_size: NA
j_call: TRBJ2-3
cdr3_aa: CSASGRGLSGSDTQYF

v_call: TRBV5-5
d_call: TRBD1
clone_size: NA
j_call: TRBJ1-5
cdr3_aa: CASSWTGGEDQPQHF

v_call: TRBV4-1
d_call: NA
clone_size: few
j_call: TRBJ2-7
cdr3_aa: CASSQWLSGSYEQYF

v_call: TRBV28
d_call: TRBD2
clone_size: few
j_call: TRBJ2-7
cdr3_aa: CASSERTRFHEQYF

v_call: TRBV5-1
d_call: NA
clone_size: NA
j_call: TRBJ1-1
cdr3_aa: CASSLYGSLPGVNTEAFF

v_call: TRBV20-1
d_call: TRBD2
clone_size: NA
j_call: TRBJ2-3
cdr3_aa: CSARSGGVVYF

v_call: TRBV7-9
d_call: NA
clone_size: few
j_call: TRBJ2-5
cdr3_aa: CASSLVLSGQETQYF

v_call: TRBV7-6
d_call: NA
clone_size: few
j_call: TRBJ2-6
cdr3_aa: CASSLEARSGANVLTF